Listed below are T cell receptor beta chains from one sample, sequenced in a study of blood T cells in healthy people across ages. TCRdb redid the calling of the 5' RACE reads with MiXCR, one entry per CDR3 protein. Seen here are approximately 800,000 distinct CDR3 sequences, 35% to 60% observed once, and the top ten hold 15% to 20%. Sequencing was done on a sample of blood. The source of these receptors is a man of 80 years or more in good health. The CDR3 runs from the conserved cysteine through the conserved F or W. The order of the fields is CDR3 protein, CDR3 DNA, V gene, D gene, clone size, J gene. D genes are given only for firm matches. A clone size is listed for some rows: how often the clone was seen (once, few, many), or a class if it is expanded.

CDR3: CAWSPTIYEQFF
DNA: TGTGCCTGGAGTCCCACTATCTATGAGCAGTTCTTC
V: TRBV30
D: .
size: few
J: TRBJ2-1

CDR3: CASGTGVNYGYTF
DNA: TGTGCCAGCGGGACAGGGGTAAACTATGGCTACACCTTC
V: TRBV5-6
D: TRBD1
size: .
J: TRBJ1-2

CDR3: CSARIPQDTQYF
DNA: TGCAGTGCTAGAATCCCACAGGATACGCAGTATTTT
V: TRBV20-1
D: .
size: .
J: TRBJ2-3

CDR3: CASMVSQSSNYGYTF
DNA: TGTGCCAGTATGGTGAGTCAGTCGTCTAACTATGGCTACACCTTC
V: TRBV19
D: .
size: .
J: TRBJ1-2

CDR3: CSVDTGVGYGYTF
DNA: TGCAGCGTTGACACAGGGGTAGGCTATGGCTACACCTTC
V: TRBV29-1
D: TRBD1
size: .
J: TRBJ1-2

CDR3: CASSGDREYSNQPQHF
DNA: TGTGCCAGCAGCGGTGACAGGGAATATAGCAATCAGCCCCAGCATTTT
V: TRBV28
D: TRBD1
size: .
J: TRBJ1-5

CDR3: CSARTSGTTDTQYF
DNA: TGCAGTGCTAGGACTAGCGGGACTACAGATACGCAGTATTTT
V: TRBV20-1
D: TRBD2
size: many
J: TRBJ2-3

CDR3: CASSDRDRGQTQYF
DNA: TGTGCCAGCAGCGACCGGGACAGGGGACAAACCCAGTACTTC
V: TRBV11-1
D: TRBD1
size: .
J: TRBJ2-5

CDR3: CASSIVPDSKLFF
DNA: TGTGCCAGTAGTATCGTCCCGGACTCGAAACTGTTTTTT
V: TRBV19
D: .
size: .
J: TRBJ1-4

CDR3: CASSQGDRAYGYTF
DNA: TGCGCCAGCAGCCAGGGGGACAGGGCCTATGGCTACACCTTC
V: TRBV4-1
D: TRBD1
size: .
J: TRBJ1-2

CDR3: CASSSGQYSTDTQYF
DNA: TGCGCCAGCAGCTCGGGACAGTATAGCACAGATACGCAGTATTTT
V: TRBV5-1
D: TRBD1
size: .
J: TRBJ2-3

CDR3: CASSSPGYNEQYF
DNA: TGTGCCAGCAGTTCCCCAGGTTACAATGAGCAGTACTTC
V: TRBV14
D: .
size: .
J: TRBJ2-5

CDR3: CASSDYSRHEQFF
DNA: TGTGCCAGCAGTGACTATAGTCGGCATGAGCAGTTCTTC
V: TRBV6-5
D: .
size: .
J: TRBJ2-1

CDR3: CATSRQQGASDEQFF
DNA: TGTGCCACCAGTCGGCAACAGGGGGCTAGCGATGAGCAGTTCTTC
V: TRBV24-1
D: TRBD1
size: .
J: TRBJ2-1

CDR3: CASSTMASGNTIYF
DNA: TGTGCCAGCAGCACGATGGCCTCTGGAAACACCATATATTTT
V: TRBV11-2
D: .
size: .
J: TRBJ1-3

CDR3: CASSLGRKSSSGRALYEQYF
DNA: TGTGCCAGCAGTTTAGGTCGTAAGAGTTCGAGCGGGAGGGCCCTTTACGAGCAGTACTTC
V: TRBV12-3/TRBV12-4
D: TRBD2
size: many
J: TRBJ2-7